The next 11 T cell receptor beta chains were all read from a single sample in a study of blood T cell repertoires in COVID-19. Libraries were prepared by immunoSEQ multiplex PCR; TCRdb keeps only in-frame clonotypes and omits some of them. The table has around 430,000 clones, about 91% seen once. Material for sequencing was peripheral blood. The receptors were gathered from a woman in her fifties or sixties with COVID-19, enrolled during active disease.

V gene TRBV2 combines with J gene TRBJ1-6, with 8 bases aligning to TRBD1. Trimming removed 2 bases from V and 5 bases from J; junction bases left unmatched: 5. The CDR3 has 16 amino acids. From germline, CDR1 is SNHLY and CDR2 FYNNEI. The CDR3 DNA follows: TGTGCCAGCAGTGAATCTCCAGGGGGCAATAATTCACCCCTCCACTTT. Translated: CASSESPGGNNSPLHF.

The V gene is TRBV22-1, the J gene TRBJ1-1; the D call in the table, TRBD1, was not verified against the DNA. TRBV22-1 is assigned pseudogene status. The CDR3 spans 17 residues. The CDR3 spells CPGSASMPGTVNTEAFF. The DNA of the CDR3 is TGTCCTGGGAGCGCATCTATGCCCGGGACAGTGAACACTGAAGCTTTCTTT.

The V gene is TRBV5-6, the J gene TRBJ2-7; D is unresolved. The CDR3 consists of 13 residues. Between the trimmed V and J ends, which lost 0 bases and 2 bases, there was a span of 6 bases. Germline CDR1 is SGHDT and CDR2 is YYEEEE. The CDR3 DNA sequence: TGTGCCAGCAGCTTGGGTCTTACCTACGAGCAGTACTTC. Residues: CASSLGLTYEQYF.

The chain links TRBV9 to TRBJ2-1; weak D call: TRBD1 (7 bases). Trimming pared 3 bases from V and 9 bases from J, leaving 13 bases between. This CDR3 contains 13 residues. Germline CDR1 reads SGDLS; CDR2 reads YYNGEE. This CDR3 reads CASSASQGGEQFF. CDR3 bases: TGTGCCAGCAGCGCATCGCAGGGGGGTGAGCAGTTCTTC.

The chain is built from TRBV5-6 and TRBJ2-7, with TRBD2 identical over 10 bases. In germline, CDR1 is SGHDT, CDR2 YYEEEE. With V trimmed by 4 bases and J by 2 bases, 3 bases remained unmatched. The CDR3 loop spans 14 amino acids. The DNA of the CDR3 is TGTGCCAGCAGCATTGGGACTAGCGCCTACGAGCAGTACTTC. Translated, it gives CASSIGTSAYEQYF.

The chain recombines TRBV5-1 with TRBJ2-1; 7 positions match TRBD2. V lost 3 bases to trimming and J lost 5 bases; unmatched junction nucleotides: 11. The germline V gene has CDR1 SGHRS and CDR2 YFSETQ. The CDR3 totals 16 residues. CDR3 residues: CASSWAQGGGHNEQFF. CDR3 bases: TGCGCCAGCAGCTGGGCCCAGGGCGGGGGACACAATGAGCAGTTCTTC.

The genes are TRBV9 and TRBJ2-7; 7 bases align to TRBD1. CDR3 size: 14 residues. The V gene's germline CDR1 is SGDLS and CDR2 YYNGEE. V was pared by 3 bases and J by 2 bases, with 5 bases of the junction left unmatched. DNA for the CDR3: TGTGCCAGCAGCGAGGGGGCGCGCCCCTACGAGCAGTACTTC. Amino acids: CASSEGARPYEQYF.

This chain uses TRBV28 with TRBJ2-6; D remains ambiguous. The V end was cut by 6 bases, the J end by 0 bases, with 12 bases between. The CDR3 totals 16 residues. Germline-derived CDR1 and CDR2 are MDHEN and SYDVKM. The CDR3 here is CASRNRVLSGANVLTF. CDR3 nucleotide sequence: TGTGCCAGCAGGAACAGAGTCCTCTCTGGGGCCAACGTCCTGACTTTC.

This sequence joins TRBV5-1 and TRBJ2-3; 10 bases fit TRBD2. Losses at the gene ends were 0 bases for V and 5 bases for J; bases not matched to a gene: 6. CDR1 is SGHRS and CDR2 is YFSETQ in the germline V gene. The CDR3 runs 16 residues. DNA for the CDR3: TGCGCCAGCAGCTTGGAGGCTAGCGGGGGCCTAGATACGCAGTATTTT. Translated: CASSLEASGGLDTQYF.

The V and J genes are TRBV6-4 and TRBJ2-3, with TRBD2 matching over 9 bases. Losses at the gene ends were 8 bases for V and 4 bases for J; bases not matched to a gene: 7. From germline, CDR1 is MRHNA and CDR2 SNTAGT. This CDR3 spans 14 amino acids. The CDR3 is CASGPGLASDTQYF. CDR3 bases: TGTGCCAGCGGTCCGGGACTAGCCTCAGATACGCAGTATTTT.

This sequence joins TRBV5-4 and TRBJ2-7; TRBD1 matches 8 bases. V shed 4 bases, J shed 3 bases, and the junction held 9 bases outside the gene matches. The CDR3 covers 15 residues. Germline V gene data show CDR1 as SGHNT and CDR2 as YYREEE (reference sequence). The CDR3 sequence is CASSPGQGKVYEQYF. In nucleotides, the CDR3 is TGTGCCAGCAGCCCCGGACAGGGAAAGGTCTACGAGCAGTACTTC. The full variable domain, with the rest looked up from reference TRBV5-4 and TRBJ2-7, is ETGVTQSPTHLIKTRGQQVTLRCSSQSGHNTVSWYQQALGQGPQFIFQYYREEENGRGNFPPRFSGLQFPNYSSELNVNALELDDSALYLCASSPGQGKVYEQYFGPGTRLTVT.